These 17 T cell receptor beta chains came from one sample sequenced in a study of T cell changes during pregnancy in multiple sclerosis. The assay was immunoSEQ multiplex PCR, and TCRdb's table has in-frame clones only and misses some. The data hold 60,000 to 90,000 clones, with 70% to 90% observed a single time. The starting material was peripheral blood, obtained before pregnancy. These receptor sequences come from a female donor with multiple sclerosis, enrolled in a pregnancy study.

The chain uses TRBV2 and TRBJ2-1, with 8 nucleotides matching TRBD2. The CDR3 is 17 amino acids. V trimming: 1 base; J trimming: 7 bases; junction bases outside the gene matches: 12. Germline-derived CDR1 and CDR2 are SNHLY and FYNNEI. DNA for the CDR3: TGTGCCAGCAGTGAAGTGGCGGGGGGATCCCCTCAAAATGAGCAGTTCTTC. Translation: CASSEVAGGSPQNEQFF.

This clone came up a few times. The chain is built from TRBV14 and TRBJ1-6, with D unresolved. This CDR3 spans 13 amino acids. Looked up from germline, CDR1 is SGHDN and CDR2 is FVKESK. With 8 bases removed from V and 16 bases from J, the gap between germline ends came to 21 bases. This CDR3 reads CASSSGPFLNLHF. The DNA for the CDR3 is TGTGCCAGCTCCTCGGGTCCCTTCCTAAATCTCCACTTT.

Worth noting for this clone: This sample also contains other DNA sequences that code for the same CDR3. Written as DNA, the CDR3 is TGCGCCAGCAGCCAGGAAGGTTATGGCCGGGGGTCCGGAGATACGCAGTATTTT. This gives the protein CASSQEGYGRGSGDTQYF. The chain is built from TRBV4-1 and TRBJ2-3; tentative D call: TRBD2 (6 bases). The germline CDR1 and CDR2 sequences are MGHRA and YSYEKL. Trimming left V 3 bases short and J 5 bases short, with 24 bases between. The CDR3 loop spans 18 amino acids.

The chain couples TRBV30 to TRBJ1-6; TRBD1 matches at 7 bases. This CDR3 comprises 16 residues. J gave up 4 bases and V 2 bases, and 8 bases lay outside the gene matches. From germline, CDR1 is GTSNPN and CDR2 SVGIG (reference sequence). The CDR3 region is CAWSISGTAYNSPLHF. CDR3 in DNA: TGTGCCTGGAGTATTTCCGGGACAGCTTATAATTCACCCCTCCACTTT.

This chain joins TRBV7-2 and TRBJ2-2, with D maybe TRBD2 (7 bases). The CDR3 is made up of 16 amino acids. The V gene's germline CDR1 is SGHTA and CDR2 FQGNSA. V was trimmed by 2 bases and J by 6 bases, leaving 16 bases between them. CDR3 nucleotide sequence: TGTGCCAGCAGCTTAAGGGGGGGCCCCGTCCCCGGGGAGCTGTTTTTT. This translates into CASSLRGGPVPGELFF.

The rearrangement links TRBV11-3 to TRBJ2-1; 10 nucleotides line up with TRBD2. Trimming removed 1 base from V and 8 bases from J; junction bases left unmatched: 2. The CDR3 spans 14 residues. CDR1 and CDR2 (germline): SGHNT, YENEEA. The CDR3 bases are TGTGCCAGCAGCTTAGGAGCGGGGGGGGATGAGCAGTTCTTC. It is translated as CASSLGAGGDEQFF.

The DNA of the CDR3 is TGCGCCAGCAGCACCGGACAGGCGGGCCTCGAAAAACTGTTTTTT. This gives the protein CASSTGQAGLEKLFF. The chain uses TRBV5-1 and TRBJ1-4; TRBD1 aligns across 7 bases. CDR3 size: 15 residues. J lost 8 bases, V lost 4 bases, and 11 bases had no gene match. Per the germline V gene, CDR1 is SGHRS and CDR2 is YFSETQ.

The gene calls are TRBV30 and TRBJ2-1, with TRBD1 as a possible D gene (6 bases). From germline, CDR1 is GTSNPN and CDR2 SVGIG (reference sequence). CDR3 length equals 12 residues. V lost 1 base, J lost 10 bases, and 11 bases lay in between. This CDR3 is CAWSGRGREQFF. The CDR3 DNA reads TGTGCCTGGAGTGGCAGGGGCCGCGAGCAGTTCTTC.

V usage is TRBV5-1 and J usage is TRBJ1-1; a possible D gene is TRBD1 (6 bases). V shed 5 bases and J shed 8 bases, with 13 bases lying between them. Looked up from germline, CDR1 is SGHRS and CDR2 is YFSETQ. The CDR3 has 12 residues. The CDR3 DNA reads as TGCGCCAGCAGTCCTACAGGGAACGAAGCTTTCTTT. Encoded protein: CASSPTGNEAFF.

This chain joins TRBV19 and TRBJ2-5, with 11 bases aligning to TRBD1. V was clipped by 4 bases and J by 5 bases; unmatched bases: 6. The germline gives CDR1 LNHDA, CDR2 SQIVND (reference sequence). CDR3 length equals 15 residues. The chain's CDR3 is CASSTWTGGAETQYF. For the CDR3, the DNA is TGTGCCAGTAGTACCTGGACAGGGGGCGCGGAGACCCAGTACTTC.

The J gene is TRBJ2-3, the V gene TRBV4-1; TRBD2 agrees at 9 bases. Germline lookup yields CDR1 MGHRA and CDR2 YSYEKL. The trim removed 2 bases at V and 2 bases at J, leaving 5 bases unmatched. The CDR3 consists of 16 residues. This CDR3 reads CASSQIIAGDTDTQYF. The CDR3 coding sequence is TGCGCCAGCAGCCAAATAATAGCGGGGGACACAGATACGCAGTATTTT.

V is TRBV4-2 and J is TRBJ2-3; D may be TRBD2 (6 bases). Trimming cost V 1 base and J 0 bases, with 11 bases left between them. CDR3 length equals 16 residues. Germline-derived CDR1 and CDR2 are LGHNA and YNFKEQ. The CDR3 spells CASSQGLGGSTDTQYF. The CDR3 nucleotides read TGTGCCAGCAGCCAAGGGCTGGGGGGAAGCACAGATACGCAGTATTTT.

V and J are TRBV5-6 and TRBJ1-3; no clear D. The CDR3 sequence is 16 residues long. Looked up from germline, CDR1 is SGHDT and CDR2 is YYEEEE. Trimming pared 0 bases from V and 0 bases from J, leaving 10 bases between. The CDR3 spells CASSLASGSSGNTIYF. The CDR3, as DNA: TGTGCCAGCAGCTTGGCCTCGGGAAGCTCTGGAAACACCATATATTTT. Supplemented by reference TRBV5-6 and TRBJ1-3, the full variable domain reads DAGVTQSPTHLIKTRGQQVTLRCSPKSGHDTVSWYQQALGQGPQFIFQYYEEEERQRGNFPDRFSGHQFPNYSSELNVNALLLGDSALYLCASSLASGSSGNTIYFGEGSWLTVV.

J is TRBJ1-2 and V is TRBV2, with 7 bases fitting TRBD1. This CDR3 has 12 amino acids. V lost 5 bases and J lost 6; bases outside the gene matches: 3. The V gene's germline CDR1 is SNHLY and CDR2 FYNNEI. The CDR3 DNA follows: TGTGCCAGCAGTCCGACAGGGCATGGCTACACCTTC. Residues: CASSPTGHGYTF.

This chain links TRBV28 with TRBJ2-7; TRBD2 is a possible D gene (6 bases). The CDR3 is made up of 15 amino acids. V gave up 6 bases and J gave up 7 bases, with 22 bases separating them. Germline CDR1 MDHEN, CDR2 SYDVKM. CDR3 sequence reads: CASRIPGLRRWEQYF. DNA for the CDR3: TGTGCCAGCAGAATACCGGGACTGCGACGCTGGGAGCAGTACTTC. Combining the CDR3 with reference TRBV28 and TRBJ2-7 gives the whole variable domain DVKVTQSSRYLVKRTGEKVFLECVQDMDHENMFWYRQDPGLGLRLIYFSYDVKMKEKGDIPEGYSVSREKKERFSLILESASTNQTSMYLCASRIPGLRRWEQYFGPGTRLTVT.

The rearrangement uses TRBV5-1 and TRBJ2-1, with 9 bases aligning to TRBD2. V was pared by 0 bases and J by 9 bases, with 10 bases of the junction left unmatched. The germline CDR1 and CDR2 sequences are SGHRS and YFSETQ. The CDR3 is made up of 16 amino acids. This CDR3 is CASSLGLADLLSEQFF. CDR3 nucleotide sequence: TGCGCCAGCAGCTTGGGACTAGCGGACCTACTTAGTGAGCAGTTCTTC.

V usage is TRBV7-3 and J usage is TRBJ1-6; 7 nucleotides agree with TRBD1. There are 14 residues in the CDR3. Germline assignment: CDR1 SGHTA and CDR2 FQGTGA. V shed 1 base and J 10 bases; nucleotides not matched to a gene: 4. In DNA form, the CDR3 reads TGTGCCAGCAGCTTAAGACAGGGAGAATCACCCCTCCACTTT. It codes for CASSLRQGESPLHF.